This record concerns one TCR beta chain sequence. The sample originates from a study of T cells in Graves' hyperthyroidism and ophthalmopathy. J was trimmed by 4 bases and V by 0 bases; bases with no gene match: 12. This CDR3 contains 17 residues. Germline V lookup: CDR1 MGHRA, CDR2 YSYEKL. TCR beta CDR3 region amplification was performed from RNA transcripts. An initial round of RT-PCR targeting the TCR CDR3 relied on the HTBI primer set. Each CDR3 protein is one row after TCRdb ran MiXCR on the multiplex PCR reads. The sample contains about 620,000 distinct CDR3 sequences, roughly 16% of which appear only once.

The sequenced sample consisted of blood. This clonotype was sampled from a woman aged 30 to 39 with Graves' hyperthyroidism. The chain is built from TRBV4-1 and TRBJ2-7; 7 bases map to TRBD2. CDR3 in amino acids: CASSQDVRGRARYEQYF. In DNA, the CDR3 is TGCGCCAGCAGCCAAGACGTTCGAGGGAGGGCGAGATACGAGCAGTACTTC.